Given below is one TCR beta chain in context. Its antigen specificity is not known. The sample holds no much larger clone one base away, and base qualities are not on file. The CDR3 spans 11 residues, from the cysteine through the phenylalanine. Only CDR3 DNA remains: 33 bases, in frame from the first base. Cut back by 8 bases and 5 bases, the V and J ends lie 9 bases apart. Per the germline V gene, SNHLY is the CDR1 and FYNNEI is the CDR2. The data are from a study of cytomegalovirus exposure and HLA in healthy donors (dated by TCRdb to the late 2010s). With respect to the entire study: The 670 or so repertoires of the first cohort and the 120 validation repertoires were produced on the same platform, according to a later analysis. The study aimed to test whether cataloging public T cell receptors could reveal signatures of past pathogen exposure. Besides the first cohort of 666 subjects, a separate validation cohort made up of over 100 different subjects was used. To predict cytomegalovirus infection status, the study brought together high-throughput TCR immunosequencing, statistical association of individual TCRs with disease status, and machine learning. What the research found in general, with its limitations: In vitro tests confirmed that a few of the cytomegalovirus-associated TCR beta chains recognize cytomegalovirus antigens. The authors suggested that the approach could potentially be generalized to other disease states and immunological phenotypes. In a later analysis, TCRs clustered in the first cohort were found to also tend to co-occur in the roughly 130 validation repertoires, with about 94% of cluster scores above 0. The validation cohort had no HLA typing available for a later analysis, so co-occurrence within that cohort was assessed over all 120 or so repertoires. The classifier was reported to diagnose cytomegalovirus status with high specificity and sensitivity in both the original and validation cohorts. In the study, 150 to 200 TCR beta chains were listed as associated with cytomegalovirus. Most TCR sequences were observed very rarely across donors, whereas some public TCRs were present in many individuals.

The method behind the library was the immunoSEQ multiplex PCR assay. As for the original processing: A statistical classification framework was built for diagnosing cytomegalovirus status from the catalog of TCR beta chain sequences. TCRdb obtained this table from immuneACCESS and retained in-frame rearrangements with V and J assigned. These tables miss some clones; where compared with another copy, unresolved V genes account for less than half of the shortfall, and the remainder is unexplained. That table gives V, J and clone size, and the DNA gave D and trimming. This sample lists about 140,000 clones; about nine tenths were detected once. Roughly 3% of the sample is held by the ten biggest clonotypes. Separate from the approximately 670-subject first cohort, the validation cohort of 90 to 150 subjects was the group to which the donors belonged.

Sequencing was performed on PBMCs. Recombination linked TRBV2 to TRBJ2-5; TRBD1 is possibly the D segment (5 matching bases). This receptor was identified in a man between 18 and 29 years old in good health and CMV-seronegative. CDR3 reads: CASQGVETQYF. The DNA sequence is TGTGCCAGCCAGGGCGTGGAGACCCAGTACTTC.